The 18 T cell receptor beta chains below were found in one sample sequenced in a study of PD-1 blockade in classical Hodgkin lymphoma. TCRdb's table, derived via immunoSEQ multiplex PCR, lists solely in-frame clones and lacks some. Of some 39,000 clones in the sample, 85% to 90% are singletons; the top ten hold roughly a tenth. Brentuximab vedotin exposure varied among the patients, all of whom had relapsed after autologous stem cell transplantation. The material was peripheral blood mononuclear cells (PBMCs), obtained at baseline. These receptors all stem from a human donor with classical Hodgkin lymphoma.

The rearrangement joins TRBV27 to TRBJ1-1, with a weak D call TRBD1 (6 bases). Trimming stripped 6 bases from V and 1 base from J, with 18 bases between. The CDR3 loop spans 16 amino acids. Per the germline V gene, CDR1 is MNHEY and CDR2 is SMNVEV (reference sequence). CDR3 bases: TGTGCCAGCAGCCCAGTCCGCGGGACATGGAACACTGAAGCTTTCTTT. This encodes CASSPVRGTWNTEAFF.

This chain uses TRBV9 with TRBJ2-3, with D tentatively TRBD1 (6 bases). CDR3 size: 15 residues. The V end was cut by 3 bases, the J end by 0 bases, with 11 bases between. CDR1 and CDR2 (germline): SGDLS, YYNGEE. DNA of the CDR3: TGTGCCAGCAGCGCTGGGGACACCAGCACAGATACGCAGTATTTT. Its protein is CASSAGDTSTDTQYF.

There are a few counts of this clone. V usage is TRBV5-6 and J usage is TRBJ2-7, with D perhaps TRBD1 (5 bases). Trimming shortened V by 1 base and J by 2 bases, and 10 bases separated the two germline ends. CDR1 and CDR2 from the germline V gene are SGHDT and YYEEEE. The CDR3 covers 14 residues. DNA for the CDR3: TGTGCCAGCAGCTTGTGGACATCCACCTACGAGCAGTACTTC. It is translated as CASSLWTSTYEQYF. Variable domain in full (rest from reference TRBV5-6 and TRBJ2-7): DAGVTQSPTHLIKTRGQQVTLRCSPKSGHDTVSWYQQALGQGPQFIFQYYEEEERQRGNFPDRFSGHQFPNYSSELNVNALLLGDSALYLCASSLWTSTYEQYFGPGTRLTVT.

The V and J genes are TRBV7-6 and TRBJ2-7, with TRBD2 matching 11 bases. This CDR3 region has 14 residues. In germline, CDR1 is SGHVS, CDR2 FNYEAQ. Trimming cost V 5 bases and J 7 bases; bases outside gene matches: 7. CDR3 in DNA: TGTGCCAGCAGCGGTAGCGGGGGGGCGGGGGAGCAGTACTTC. Its translation is CASSGSGGAGEQYF.

The chain couples TRBV29-1 to TRBJ2-7, with D hard to call. This CDR3 region has 14 residues. V was clipped by 3 bases and J by 3 bases, with 15 bases between them. Germline loops: CDR1 SQVTM, CDR2 ANQGSEA. The CDR3 protein is CSVEVPGSFYEQYF. The DNA of the CDR3 is TGCAGCGTTGAGGTGCCAGGCTCGTTCTACGAGCAGTACTTC.

This clone was counted a single time. V is TRBV9 and J is TRBJ1-1; D may be TRBD1 (6 bases). The CDR3 is 18 amino acids. Germline V lookup: CDR1 SGDLS, CDR2 YYNGEE. Deletions cut 0 bases from V and 0 bases from J, with 18 bases between. For the CDR3, the DNA is TGTGCCAGCAGCGTAGGGGGCAGGGGTGATGGTTTGAACACTGAAGCTTTCTTT. This sequence encodes CASSVGGRGDGLNTEAFF.

The rearrangement links TRBV6-5 to TRBJ2-1; 14 positions match TRBD2. Germline-derived CDR1 and CDR2 are MNHEY and SVGAGI. V trimming: 5 bases; J trimming: 9 bases; junction bases outside the gene matches: 6. There are 15 residues in the CDR3. The CDR3 sequence is CASSQGTSGSFEQFF. Written as DNA, the CDR3 is TGTGCCAGCAGTCAAGGGACTAGCGGGAGTTTTGAGCAGTTCTTC.

The chain is built from TRBV5-1 and TRBJ2-7, with 15 bases lining up with TRBD2. This CDR3 has 16 amino acids. The germline gives CDR1 SGHRS, CDR2 YFSETQ. With V trimmed by 5 bases and J by 2 bases, 5 bases remained unmatched. The CDR3 protein is CASRGGLAGGAYEQYF. The CDR3 bases are TGCGCCAGCAGAGGGGGACTAGCGGGAGGAGCCTACGAGCAGTACTTC.

This rearrangement joins TRBV7-3 to TRBJ2-1; TRBD2 might be the D (5 bases). The CDR3 is made up of 16 amino acids. CDR1 SGHTA and CDR2 FQGTGA come from the germline V gene. V lost 1 base and J lost 9, with 19 bases in between. The CDR3 bases are TGTGCCAGCAGCTTAAACGGGCTAGCTCTTGGCGGTGAGCAGTTCTTC. Amino acids: CASSLNGLALGGEQFF.

As concerns this clone: A much larger clone lies one base from this, so it may be a read error. The CDR3 DNA is TGTGCCAGCAGCCCGGGACCGTCCTACGAGCAGTACTTC. This encodes CASSPGPSYEQYF. The chain joins TRBV14 to TRBJ2-7; D may correspond to TRBD1 or TRBD2 (5 bases each). Germline values: CDR1 SGHDN, CDR2 FVKESK. V gave up 4 bases and J gave up 1 base, with 8 bases separating them. The CDR3 extends over 13 amino acids. Complete variable domain (other parts from reference TRBV14 and TRBJ2-7): EAGVTQFPSHSVIEKGQTVTLRCDPISGHDNLYWYRRVMGKEIKFLLHFVKESKQDESGMPNNRFLAERTGGTYSTLKVQPAELEDSGVYFCASSPGPSYEQYFGPGTRLTVT.

This sequence joins TRBV7-9 and TRBJ2-1; 14 bases line up with TRBD2. The CDR3 length is 19 residues. Looked up from germline, CDR1 is SEHNR and CDR2 is FQNEAQ (reference sequence). Germline trimming cut 1 base from V and 0 bases from J; bases unmatched to any gene: 5. CDR3 nucleotides: TGTGCCAGCAGCTTAGGAGGACTAGCGGGGGGCCGCTCCTACAATGAGCAGTTCTTC. Translated, it gives CASSLGGLAGGRSYNEQFF.

The CDR3 loop reads CASSHATGSGEQYF. CDR3 coding DNA: TGTGCCAGCAGCCACGCGACAGGGTCGGGGGAGCAGTACTTC. This chain connects TRBV4-2 to TRBJ2-7, with 7 bases lining up with TRBD1. Unmatched junction bases numbered 9, after V lost 3 bases and J lost 7 bases. The germline CDR1 and CDR2 sequences are LGHNA and YNFKEQ. This CDR3 is 14 amino acids long.

The rearrangement uses TRBV4-1 and TRBJ2-1; D remains ambiguous. The length of the CDR3 is 12 residues. Germline lookup yields CDR1 MGHRA and CDR2 YSYEKL. V was trimmed by 5 bases and J by 13 bases, leaving 15 bases between them. CDR3 nucleotides: TGCGCCAGCAGCGAAACCAAACTCGTCCAGTTCTTC. Residues: CASSETKLVQFF.

The rearrangement links TRBV4-3 to TRBJ1-6; a possible D gene is TRBD1 (6 bases). This CDR3 is 18 amino acids long. The germline V gene has CDR1 LGHNA and CDR2 YSLEER. With 4 bases removed from V and 1 base from J, the gap between germline ends came to 17 bases. CDR3 bases: TGCGCCAGCAGCCCAGGAAGGGCAGGGGCATCCTATAATTCACCCCTCCACTTT. It is translated as CASSPGRAGASYNSPLHF.

The V call is TRBV5-6, the J call TRBJ1-1; tentatively, D is TRBD1 (6 bases). This CDR3 comprises 14 residues. Germline loops: CDR1 SGHDT, CDR2 YYEEEE. The V end lost 3 bases, the J end lost 1 base, and 10 bases lay between the germline ends. Here the CDR3 DNA reads TGTGCCAGCAGCTGGGGCAGGGGGAACACTGAAGCTTTCTTT. Its protein is CASSWGRGNTEAFF.

V usage is TRBV5-1 and J usage is TRBJ1-3; D is possibly TRBD1 (5 bases). V shed 4 bases and J shed 0 bases, with 11 bases lying between them. Germline values: CDR1 SGHRS, CDR2 YFSETQ. The CDR3 extends over 15 amino acids. This CDR3 reads CASSGTTDSGNTIYF. CDR3 sequence (DNA): TGCGCCAGCAGCGGGACGACAGACTCTGGAAACACCATATATTTT.

V is TRBV28 and J is TRBJ1-2; D ambiguous. CDR3 length: 14 residues. Germline CDR1 MDHEN, CDR2 SYDVKM. The ends were cut back, 7 bases at V and 2 bases at J, with 14 bases in the middle. The CDR3 nucleotides read TGTGCCAGCACAAAGGGTGGGGTGAACTATGGCTACACCTTC. Translating it yields CASTKGGVNYGYTF.

V gene TRBV6-1 combines with J gene TRBJ1-4; D is ambiguous. V lost 7 bases to trimming and J lost 8 bases, with 20 bases between them. This CDR3 has 15 amino acids. The germline V gene has CDR1 MNHNS and CDR2 SASEGT. CDR3 DNA sequence: TGTGCCAGCAAGCTGTCAGCGGTTTATTCGGAAAAACTGTTTTTT. As protein: CASKLSAVYSEKLFF.